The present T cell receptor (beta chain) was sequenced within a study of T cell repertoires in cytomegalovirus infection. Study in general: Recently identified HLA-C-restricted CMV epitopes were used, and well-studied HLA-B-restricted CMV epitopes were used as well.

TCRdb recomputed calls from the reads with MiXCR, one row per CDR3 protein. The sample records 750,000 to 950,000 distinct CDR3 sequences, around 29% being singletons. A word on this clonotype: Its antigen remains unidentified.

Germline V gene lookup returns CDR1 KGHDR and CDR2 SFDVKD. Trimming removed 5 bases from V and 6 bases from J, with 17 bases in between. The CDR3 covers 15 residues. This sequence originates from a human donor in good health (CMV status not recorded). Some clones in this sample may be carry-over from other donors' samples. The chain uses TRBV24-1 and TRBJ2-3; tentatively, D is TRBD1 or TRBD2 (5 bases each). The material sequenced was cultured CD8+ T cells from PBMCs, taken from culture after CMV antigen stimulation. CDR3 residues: CATSVFGTSGDTQYF. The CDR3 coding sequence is TGTGCCACCAGTGTCTTCGGGACCTCTGGGGATACGCAGTATTTT.